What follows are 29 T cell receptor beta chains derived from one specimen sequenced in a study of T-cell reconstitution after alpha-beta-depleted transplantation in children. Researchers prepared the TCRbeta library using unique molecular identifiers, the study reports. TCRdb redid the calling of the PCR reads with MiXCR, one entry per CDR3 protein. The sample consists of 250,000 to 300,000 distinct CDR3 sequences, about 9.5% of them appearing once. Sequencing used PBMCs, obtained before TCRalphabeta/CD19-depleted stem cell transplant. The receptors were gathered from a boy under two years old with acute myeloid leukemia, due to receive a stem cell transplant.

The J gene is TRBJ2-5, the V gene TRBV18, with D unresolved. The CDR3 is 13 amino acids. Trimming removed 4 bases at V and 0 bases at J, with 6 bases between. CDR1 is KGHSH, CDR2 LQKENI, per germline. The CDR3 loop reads CASSQGHQETQYF. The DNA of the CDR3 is TGTGCCAGCTCACAGGGCCACCAAGAGACCCAGTACTTC.

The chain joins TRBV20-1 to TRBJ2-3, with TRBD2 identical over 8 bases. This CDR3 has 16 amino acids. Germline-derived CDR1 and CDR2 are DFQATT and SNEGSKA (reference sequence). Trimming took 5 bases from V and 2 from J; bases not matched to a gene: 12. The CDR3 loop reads CSAPPPLAALTDTQYF. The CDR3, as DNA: TGCAGTGCTCCTCCCCCACTAGCGGCCCTCACAGATACGCAGTATTTT.

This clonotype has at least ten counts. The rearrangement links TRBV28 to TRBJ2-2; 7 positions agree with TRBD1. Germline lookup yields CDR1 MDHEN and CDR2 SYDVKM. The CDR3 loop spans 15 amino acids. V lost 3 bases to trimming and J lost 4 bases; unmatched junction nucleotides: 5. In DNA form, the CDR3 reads TGTGCCAGCAGTTTTAGACAGGGTACCACCGGGGAGCTGTTTTTT. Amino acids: CASSFRQGTTGELFF.

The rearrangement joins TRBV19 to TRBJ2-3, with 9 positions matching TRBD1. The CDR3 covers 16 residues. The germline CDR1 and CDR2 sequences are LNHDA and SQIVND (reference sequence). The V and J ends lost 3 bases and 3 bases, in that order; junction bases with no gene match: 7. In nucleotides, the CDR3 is TGTGCCAGTAGTATTTACGGGACAGGGCAGACAGATACGCAGTATTTT. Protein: CASSIYGTGQTDTQYF.

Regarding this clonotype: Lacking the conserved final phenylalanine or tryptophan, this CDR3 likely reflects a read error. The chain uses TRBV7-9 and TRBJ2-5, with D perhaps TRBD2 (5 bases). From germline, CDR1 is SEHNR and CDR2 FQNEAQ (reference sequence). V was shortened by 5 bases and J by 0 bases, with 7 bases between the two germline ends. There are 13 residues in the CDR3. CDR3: CASSRGYQETQYS. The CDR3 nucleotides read TGTGCCAGCAGCCGAGGGTACCAAGAGACCCAGTACTCC.

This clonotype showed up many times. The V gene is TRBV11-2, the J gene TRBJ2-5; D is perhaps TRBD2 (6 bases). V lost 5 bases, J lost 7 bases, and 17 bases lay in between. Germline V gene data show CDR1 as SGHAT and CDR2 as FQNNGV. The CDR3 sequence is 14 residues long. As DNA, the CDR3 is TGTGCCAGCAGCGCCCGGGACTCCCTAGGGACCCAGTACTTC. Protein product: CASSARDSLGTQYF.

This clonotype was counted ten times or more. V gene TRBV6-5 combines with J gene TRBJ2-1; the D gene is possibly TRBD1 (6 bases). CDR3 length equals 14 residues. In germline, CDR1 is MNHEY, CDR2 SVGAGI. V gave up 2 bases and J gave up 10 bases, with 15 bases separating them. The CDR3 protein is CASSYDTAGAEQFF. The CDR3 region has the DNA TGTGCCAGCAGTTACGATACCGCAGGGGCGGAGCAGTTCTTC.

The CDR3 is CASSNAGLKNTEAFF. For the CDR3, the DNA is TGTGCCAGTAGTAACGCAGGACTCAAGAACACTGAAGCTTTCTTT. This chain links TRBV19 with TRBJ1-1; D remains unclear. This CDR3 has 15 amino acids. Germline V gene sequence: CDR1 LNHDA, CDR2 SQIVND (reference sequence). V dropped 4 bases and J dropped 1 base, with 13 bases sitting between them.

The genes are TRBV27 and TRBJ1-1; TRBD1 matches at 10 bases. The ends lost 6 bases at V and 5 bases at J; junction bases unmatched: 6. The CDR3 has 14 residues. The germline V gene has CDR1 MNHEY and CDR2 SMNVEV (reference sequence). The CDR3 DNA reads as TGTGCCAGCAGCCTGACAGGGGGCTTGACTGAAGCTTTCTTT. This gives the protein CASSLTGGLTEAFF.

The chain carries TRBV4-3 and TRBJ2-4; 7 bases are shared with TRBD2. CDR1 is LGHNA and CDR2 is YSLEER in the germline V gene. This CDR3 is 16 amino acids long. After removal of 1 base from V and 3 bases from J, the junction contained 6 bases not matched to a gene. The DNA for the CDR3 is TGCGCCAGCAGCCAAGCAGGGCTAGCGGACAAAAACATTCAGTACTTC. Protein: CASSQAGLADKNIQYF.

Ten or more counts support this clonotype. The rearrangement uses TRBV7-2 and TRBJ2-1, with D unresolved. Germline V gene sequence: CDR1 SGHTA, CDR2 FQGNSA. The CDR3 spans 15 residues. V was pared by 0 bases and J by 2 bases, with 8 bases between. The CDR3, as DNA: TGTGCCAGCAGCTTAGCGGGGTCAACCTACAATGAGCAGTTCTTC. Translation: CASSLAGSTYNEQFF.

In nucleotides, the CDR3 is TGTGCCTGCTGCCAAGATGGGCCCGAACTAGCGGGGAGGGAGACCCAGTACTTC. This sequence encodes CACCQDGPELAGRETQYF. V and J are TRBV3-1 and TRBJ2-5, with 10 bases lining up with TRBD2. Trimming at V came to 11 bases and at J to 5 bases, leaving 23 bases not matched to a gene. The CDR3 has 18 residues. CDR1 and CDR2 from the germline V gene are LGHDT and YNNKEL (reference sequence).

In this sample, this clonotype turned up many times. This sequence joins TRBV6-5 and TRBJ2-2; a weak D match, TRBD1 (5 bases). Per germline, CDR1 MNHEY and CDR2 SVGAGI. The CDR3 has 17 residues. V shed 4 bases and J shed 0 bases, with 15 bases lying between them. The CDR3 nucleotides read TGTGCCAGCAGTTCCCCCTGGACAAATCCGAACACCGGGGAGCTGTTTTTT. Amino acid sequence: CASSSPWTNPNTGELFF.

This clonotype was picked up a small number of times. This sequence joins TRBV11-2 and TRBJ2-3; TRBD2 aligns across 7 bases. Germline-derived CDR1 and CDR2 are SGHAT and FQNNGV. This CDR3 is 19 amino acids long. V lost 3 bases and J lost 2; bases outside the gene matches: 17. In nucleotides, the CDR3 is TGTGCCAGCAGCTTTTGGGGGGACCCAGCGGGACCAATCACAGATACGCAGTATTTT. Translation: CASSFWGDPAGPITDTQYF. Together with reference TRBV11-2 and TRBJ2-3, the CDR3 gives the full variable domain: EAGVAQSPRYKIIEKRQSVAFWCNPISGHATLYWYQQILGQGPKLLIQFQNNGVVDDSQLPKDRFSAERLKGVDSTLKIQPAKLEDSAVYLCASSFWGDPAGPITDTQYFGPGTRLTVL.

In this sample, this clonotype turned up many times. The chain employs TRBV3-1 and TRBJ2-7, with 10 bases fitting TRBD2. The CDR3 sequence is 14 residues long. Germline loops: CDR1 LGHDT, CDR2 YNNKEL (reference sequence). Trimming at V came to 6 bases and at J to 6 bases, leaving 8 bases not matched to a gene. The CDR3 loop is CASSLLAGDGEQYF. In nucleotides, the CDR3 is TGTGCCAGCAGTTTGCTAGCGGGAGACGGCGAGCAGTACTTC.

CDR3 sequence: CASSQEDSLGTQYF. The CDR3 DNA reads as TGCGCCAGCAGCCAAGAAGACAGTTTGGGTACGCAGTATTTT. The chain has TRBV4-3 and TRBJ2-3; D might be TRBD1 (5 bases). The CDR3 has 14 amino acids. Between the trimmed V and J ends, which lost 0 bases and 8 bases, there was a span of 12 bases. Germline V gives CDR1 LGHNA, CDR2 YSLEER.

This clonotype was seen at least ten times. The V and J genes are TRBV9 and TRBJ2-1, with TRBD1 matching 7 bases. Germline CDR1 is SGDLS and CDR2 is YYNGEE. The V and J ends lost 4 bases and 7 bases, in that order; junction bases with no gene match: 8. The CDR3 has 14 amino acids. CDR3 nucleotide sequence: TGTGCCAGCAGCCACCGGGACAGCCCGAATGAGCAGTTCTTC. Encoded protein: CASSHRDSPNEQFF.

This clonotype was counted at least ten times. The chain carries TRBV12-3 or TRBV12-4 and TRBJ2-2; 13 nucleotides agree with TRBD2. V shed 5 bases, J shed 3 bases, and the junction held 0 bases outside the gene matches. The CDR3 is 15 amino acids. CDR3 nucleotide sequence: TGTGCCAGCAGTGGACTAGCGGGGGACACCGGGGAGCTGTTTTTT. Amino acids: CASSGLAGDTGELFF.

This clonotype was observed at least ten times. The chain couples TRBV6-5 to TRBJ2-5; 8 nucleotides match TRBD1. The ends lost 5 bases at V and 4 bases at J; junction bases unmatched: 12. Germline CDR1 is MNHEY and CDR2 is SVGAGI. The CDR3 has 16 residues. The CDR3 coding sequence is TGTGCCAGCAGTAACCCCCTTTACAGGGGGAGAGAGACCCAGTACTTC. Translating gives CASSNPLYRGRETQYF.

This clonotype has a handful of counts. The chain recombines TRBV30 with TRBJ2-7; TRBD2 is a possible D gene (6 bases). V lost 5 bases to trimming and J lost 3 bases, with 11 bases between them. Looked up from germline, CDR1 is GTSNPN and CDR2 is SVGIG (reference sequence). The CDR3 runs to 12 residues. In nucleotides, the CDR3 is TGTGCCTGGTCCTGGGGACTCTACGAGCAGTACTTC. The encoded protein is CAWSWGLYEQYF.

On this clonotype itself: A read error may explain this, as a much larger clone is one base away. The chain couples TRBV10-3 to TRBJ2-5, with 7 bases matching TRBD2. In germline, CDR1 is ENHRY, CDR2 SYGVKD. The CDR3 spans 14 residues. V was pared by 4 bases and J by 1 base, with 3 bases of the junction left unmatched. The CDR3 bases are TGTGCCATCAGTGTACTAGCGAGCCAAGAGACCCAGTACTTC. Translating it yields CAISVLASQETQYF.

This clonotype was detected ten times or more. The CDR3 sequence: CASSLPWSGSYGYTF. The CDR3 nucleotides read TGTGCCAGCAGCTTACCCTGGTCGGGGAGCTATGGCTACACCTTC. This chain joins TRBV7-2 and TRBJ1-2; D not resolved. V was pared by 2 bases and J by 4 bases, with 14 bases between. This CDR3 contains 15 residues. Germline V CDR1 and CDR2: SGHTA, FQGNSA.

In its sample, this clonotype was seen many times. DNA for the CDR3: TGCAGCGCCTCCGACAGTGTCGACACTGAAGCTTTCTTT. This translates into CSASDSVDTEAFF. This sequence joins TRBV29-1 and TRBJ1-1; tentatively, D is TRBD1 (5 bases). Trimming stripped 7 bases from V and 3 bases from J, with 15 bases between. Germline CDR1 and CDR2: SQVTM and ANQGSEA. This CDR3 has 13 residues.

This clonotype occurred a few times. CDR3 nucleotides: TGTGCCAGCTCACCGGAGGGCAGGAACACTGAAGCTTTCTTT. It yields the protein CASSPEGRNTEAFF. The chain joins TRBV18 to TRBJ1-1; unclear D gene. Germline V CDR1 and CDR2: KGHSH, LQKENI. This CDR3 is built from 14 residues. V gave up 3 bases and J gave up 1 base, with 9 bases separating them.

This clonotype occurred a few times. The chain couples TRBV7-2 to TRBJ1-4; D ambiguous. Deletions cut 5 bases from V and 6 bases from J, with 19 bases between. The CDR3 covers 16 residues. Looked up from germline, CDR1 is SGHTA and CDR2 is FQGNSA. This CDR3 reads CASSREFRQLDEKLFF. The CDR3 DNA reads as TGTGCCAGCAGCCGGGAGTTTCGGCAACTAGATGAAAAACTGTTTTTT. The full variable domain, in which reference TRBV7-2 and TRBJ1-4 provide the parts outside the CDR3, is GAGVSQSPSNKVTEKGKDVELRCDPISGHTALYWYRQSLGQGLEFLIYFQGNSAPDKSGLPSDRFSAERTGGSVSTLTIQRTQQEDSAVYLCASSREFRQLDEKLFFGSGTQLSVL.

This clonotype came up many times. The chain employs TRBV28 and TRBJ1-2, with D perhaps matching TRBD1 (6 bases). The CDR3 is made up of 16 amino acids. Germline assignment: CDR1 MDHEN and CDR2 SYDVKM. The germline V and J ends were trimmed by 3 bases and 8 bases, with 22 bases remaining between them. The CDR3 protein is CASSLVRGVPYQGYTF. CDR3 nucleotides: TGTGCCAGCAGTTTGGTCAGGGGAGTCCCCTATCAGGGCTACACCTTC.

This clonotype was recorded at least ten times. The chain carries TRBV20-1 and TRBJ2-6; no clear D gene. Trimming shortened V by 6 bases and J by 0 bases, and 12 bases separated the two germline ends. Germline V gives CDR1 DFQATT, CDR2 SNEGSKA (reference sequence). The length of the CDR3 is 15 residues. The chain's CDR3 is CSAILGISGANVLTF. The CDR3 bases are TGCAGTGCCATCCTGGGGATCTCTGGGGCCAACGTCCTGACTTTC.

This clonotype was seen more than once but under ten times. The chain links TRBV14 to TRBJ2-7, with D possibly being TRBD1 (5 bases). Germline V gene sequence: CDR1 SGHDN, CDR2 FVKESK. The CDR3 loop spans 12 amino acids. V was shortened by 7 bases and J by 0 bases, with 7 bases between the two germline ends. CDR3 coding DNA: TGTGCCAGCAAGGGGAACTCCTACGAGCAGTACTTC. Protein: CASKGNSYEQYF.

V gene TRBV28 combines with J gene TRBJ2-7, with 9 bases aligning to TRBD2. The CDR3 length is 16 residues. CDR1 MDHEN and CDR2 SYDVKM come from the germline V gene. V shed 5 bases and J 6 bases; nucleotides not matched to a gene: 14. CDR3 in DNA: TGTGCCAGCAGTCTAGGGCTTATAGCGGGAGTCCCCGAGCAGTACTTC. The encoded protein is CASSLGLIAGVPEQYF.